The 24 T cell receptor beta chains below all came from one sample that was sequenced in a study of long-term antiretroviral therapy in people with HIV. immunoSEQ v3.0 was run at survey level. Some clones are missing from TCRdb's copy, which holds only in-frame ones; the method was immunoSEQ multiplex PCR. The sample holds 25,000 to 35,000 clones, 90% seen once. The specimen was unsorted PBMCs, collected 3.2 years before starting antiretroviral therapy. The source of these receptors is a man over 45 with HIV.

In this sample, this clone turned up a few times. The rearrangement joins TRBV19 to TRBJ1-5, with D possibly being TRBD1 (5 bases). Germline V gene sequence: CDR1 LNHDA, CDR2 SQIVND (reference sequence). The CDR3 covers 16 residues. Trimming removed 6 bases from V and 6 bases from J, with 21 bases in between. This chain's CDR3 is CASRTLGRQGGQPQHF. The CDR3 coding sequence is TGTGCCAGTAGGACGTTGGGGCGGCAGGGTGGTCAGCCCCAGCATTTT.

The CDR3 loop reads CASSLGFGAYNEQFF. The CDR3 DNA reads TGTGCCAGCAGCTTAGGTTTTGGGGCCTACAATGAGCAGTTCTTC. The chain links TRBV7-2 to TRBJ2-1; no firm D call. Trimming removed 1 base from V and 2 bases from J, with 9 bases in between. Per the germline V gene, CDR1 is SGHTA and CDR2 is FQGNSA. The CDR3 loop spans 15 amino acids.

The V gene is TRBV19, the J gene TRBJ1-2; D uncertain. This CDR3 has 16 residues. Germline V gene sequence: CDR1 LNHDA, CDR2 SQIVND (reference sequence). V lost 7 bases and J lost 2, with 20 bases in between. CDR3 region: CASNSPPVEGNYGYTF. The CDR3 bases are TGTGCCAGTAATTCCCCCCCCGTCGAAGGGAACTATGGCTACACCTTC.

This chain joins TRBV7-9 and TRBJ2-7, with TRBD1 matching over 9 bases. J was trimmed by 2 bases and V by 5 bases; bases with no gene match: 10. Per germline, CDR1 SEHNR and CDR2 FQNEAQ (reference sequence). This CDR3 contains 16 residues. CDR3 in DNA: TGTGCCAGCAGCCCACGGACAGGGGAGGTAACCTACGAGCAGTACTTC. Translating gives CASSPRTGEVTYEQYF.

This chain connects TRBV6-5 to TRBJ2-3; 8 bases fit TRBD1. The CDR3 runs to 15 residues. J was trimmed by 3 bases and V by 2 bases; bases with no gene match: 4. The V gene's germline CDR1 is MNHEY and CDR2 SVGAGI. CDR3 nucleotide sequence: TGTGCCAGCAGTTACGGGCGGACAGGGACAGATACGCAGTATTTT. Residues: CASSYGRTGTDTQYF.

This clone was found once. The CDR3 coding sequence is TGTGCCACCAGCAGAGATGACAACACTCGGCACGAGCAGTACTTC. It specifies CATSRDDNTRHEQYF. The chain uses TRBV15 and TRBJ2-7, with D hard to call. Germline-derived CDR1 and CDR2 are LNHNV and YYDKDF (reference sequence). With 0 bases removed from V and 5 bases from J, the gap between germline ends came to 14 bases. This CDR3 is built from 15 residues. The variable domain in full, completed from reference TRBV15 and TRBJ2-7, reads DAMVIQNPRYQVTQFGKPVTLSCSQTLNHNVMYWYQQKSSQAPKLLFHYYDKDFNNEADTPDNFQSRRPNTSFCFLDIRSPGLGDTAMYLCATSRDDNTRHEQYFGPGTRLTVT.

The CDR3 protein is CASSLGLRDSHTDTQYF. In nucleotides, the CDR3 is TGTGCCAGCAGCTTAGGCCTCCGGGACAGTCACACAGATACGCAGTATTTT. The genes are TRBV11-3 and TRBJ2-3; 7 positions agree with TRBD1. With V trimmed by 1 base and J by 2 bases, 9 bases remained unmatched. The CDR3 runs 17 residues. Germline V CDR1 and CDR2: SGHNT, YENEEA.

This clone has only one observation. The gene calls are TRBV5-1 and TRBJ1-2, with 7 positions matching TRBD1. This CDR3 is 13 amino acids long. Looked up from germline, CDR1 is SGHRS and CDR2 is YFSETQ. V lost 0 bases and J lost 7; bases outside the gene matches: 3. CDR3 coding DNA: TGCGCCAGCAGCTTGGAGGGGGCCAGTGGCTACACCTTC. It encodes CASSLEGASGYTF.

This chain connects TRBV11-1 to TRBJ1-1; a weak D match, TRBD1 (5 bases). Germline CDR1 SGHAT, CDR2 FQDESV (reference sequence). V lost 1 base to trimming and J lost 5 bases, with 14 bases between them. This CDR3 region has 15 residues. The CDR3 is CASSLDQGGSTEAFF. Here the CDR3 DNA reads TGTGCCAGCAGCTTAGACCAGGGCGGGAGTACTGAAGCTTTCTTT.

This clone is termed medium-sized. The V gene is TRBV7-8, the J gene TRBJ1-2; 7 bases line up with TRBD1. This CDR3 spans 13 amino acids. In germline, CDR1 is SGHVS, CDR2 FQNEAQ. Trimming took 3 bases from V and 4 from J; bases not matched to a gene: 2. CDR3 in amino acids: CASSLGQSYGYTF. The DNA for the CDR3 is TGTGCCAGCAGCTTGGGACAGAGCTATGGCTACACCTTC.

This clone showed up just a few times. The CDR3 loop is CASSPGRGEGGYTF. The CDR3 region has the DNA TGCGCCAGCAGCCCAGGCAGGGGAGAAGGGGGCTACACCTTC. The J gene is TRBJ1-2, the V gene TRBV5-1, with a tentative D call TRBD1 (6 bases). Germline V gives CDR1 SGHRS, CDR2 YFSETQ. CDR3 length: 14 residues. The ends were cut back, 4 bases at V and 8 bases at J, with 18 bases in the middle.

CDR3 nucleotide sequence: TGTGCCAGCAGTTCCGGGGACACCTCTCCCAATCAGCCCCAGCATTTT. Its protein is CASSSGDTSPNQPQHF. The chain combines TRBV28 with TRBJ1-5; D may be TRBD1 (6 bases). Trimming took 4 bases from V and 3 from J, leaving 16 bases between them. The CDR3 is 16 residues long. Germline assignment: CDR1 MDHEN and CDR2 SYDVKM.

CDR3 residues: CASSLEVQGRIGDTQYF. The CDR3 DNA reads as TGTGCCAGCAGCTTAGAAGTTCAGGGACGAATAGGAGATACGCAGTATTTT. The chain uses TRBV7-9 and TRBJ2-3; either TRBD1 or TRBD2 may supply D (5 bases each). Germline V gene lookup returns CDR1 SEHNR and CDR2 FQNEAQ (reference sequence). The CDR3 extends over 17 amino acids. Trimming left V 1 base short and J 5 bases short, with 19 bases between.

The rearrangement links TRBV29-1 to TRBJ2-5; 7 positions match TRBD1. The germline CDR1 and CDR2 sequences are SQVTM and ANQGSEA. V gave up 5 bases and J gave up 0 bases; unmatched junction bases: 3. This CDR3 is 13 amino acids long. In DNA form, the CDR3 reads TGCAGCGTTCAGACAGGGAACCAAGAGACCCAGTACTTC. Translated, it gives CSVQTGNQETQYF.

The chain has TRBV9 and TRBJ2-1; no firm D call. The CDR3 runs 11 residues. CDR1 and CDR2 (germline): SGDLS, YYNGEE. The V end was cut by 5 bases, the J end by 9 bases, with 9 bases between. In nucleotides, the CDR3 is TGTGCCAGCAGTGCTCCGGGTGAGCAGTTCTTC. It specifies CASSAPGEQFF.

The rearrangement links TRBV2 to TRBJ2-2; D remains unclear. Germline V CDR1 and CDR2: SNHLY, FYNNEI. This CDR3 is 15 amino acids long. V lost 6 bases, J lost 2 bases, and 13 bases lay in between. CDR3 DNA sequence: TGTGCCAGCAGCCTCCTAGAGAGTAACACCGGGGAGCTGTTTTTT. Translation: CASSLLESNTGELFF.

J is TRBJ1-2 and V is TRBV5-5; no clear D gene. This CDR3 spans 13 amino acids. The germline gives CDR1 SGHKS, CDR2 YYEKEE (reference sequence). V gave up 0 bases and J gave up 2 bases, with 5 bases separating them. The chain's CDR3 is CASSLDKNYGYTF. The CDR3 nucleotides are TGTGCCAGCAGCTTGGATAAGAACTATGGCTACACCTTC.

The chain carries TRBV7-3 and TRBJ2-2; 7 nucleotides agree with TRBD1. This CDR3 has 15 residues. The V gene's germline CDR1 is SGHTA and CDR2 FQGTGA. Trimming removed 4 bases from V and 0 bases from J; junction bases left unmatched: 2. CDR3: CASSSGQPNTGELFF. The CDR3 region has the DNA TGTGCCAGCAGCTCGGGACAGCCGAACACCGGGGAGCTGTTTTTT.

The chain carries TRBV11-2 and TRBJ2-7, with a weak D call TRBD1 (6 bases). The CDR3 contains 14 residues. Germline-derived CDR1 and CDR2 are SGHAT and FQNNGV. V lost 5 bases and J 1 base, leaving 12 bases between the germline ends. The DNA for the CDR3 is TGTGCCAGCAGCCCAAGGACAGTTTCCTACGAGCAGTACTTC. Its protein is CASSPRTVSYEQYF.

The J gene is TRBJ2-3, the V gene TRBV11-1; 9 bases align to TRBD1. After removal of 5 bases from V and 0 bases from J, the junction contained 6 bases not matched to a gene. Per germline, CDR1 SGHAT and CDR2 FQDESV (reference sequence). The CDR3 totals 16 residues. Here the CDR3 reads CASSTRQGESTDTQYF. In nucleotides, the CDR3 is TGTGCCAGCAGCACGCGACAGGGGGAAAGCACAGATACGCAGTATTTT.

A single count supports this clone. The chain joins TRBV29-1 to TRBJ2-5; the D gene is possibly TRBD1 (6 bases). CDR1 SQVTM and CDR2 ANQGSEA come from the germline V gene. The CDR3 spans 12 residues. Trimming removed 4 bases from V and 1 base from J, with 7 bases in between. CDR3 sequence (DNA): TGCAGCGTTGCACAGGGCCAAGAGACCCAGTACTTC. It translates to CSVAQGQETQYF.

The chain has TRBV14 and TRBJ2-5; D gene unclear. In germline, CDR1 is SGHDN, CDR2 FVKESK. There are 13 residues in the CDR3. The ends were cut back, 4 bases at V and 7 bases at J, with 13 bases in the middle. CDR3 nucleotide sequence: TGTGCCAGCAGCCCCCCGGGCTTGTGGACCCAGTACTTC. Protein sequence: CASSPPGLWTQYF.

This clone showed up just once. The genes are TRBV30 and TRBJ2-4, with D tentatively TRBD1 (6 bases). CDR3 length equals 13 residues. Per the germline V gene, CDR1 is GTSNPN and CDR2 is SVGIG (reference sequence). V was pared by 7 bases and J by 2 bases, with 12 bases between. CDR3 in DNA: TGTGCCTCCACGGGGACAACCAAAAACATTCAGTACTTC. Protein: CASTGTTKNIQYF.

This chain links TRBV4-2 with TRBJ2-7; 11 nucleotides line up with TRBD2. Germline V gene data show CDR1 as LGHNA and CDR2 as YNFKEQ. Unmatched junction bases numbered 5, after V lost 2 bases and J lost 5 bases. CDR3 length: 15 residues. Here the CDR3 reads CASSQQLAGDDEQYF. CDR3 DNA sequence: TGTGCCAGCAGCCAACAACTAGCGGGAGACGACGAGCAGTACTTC.